Presented here are 4 T cell receptor beta chains from one specimen sequenced in a study of blood T cell repertoires in COVID-19. Generated by immunoSEQ multiplex PCR, the TCRdb table keeps only in-frame clones and is missing some. Of 430,000 or so clones listed, around nine tenths are singletons. The source material was PBMCs or T cells enriched from blood (not recorded which). The receptors here all came from a woman in her thirties or forties who had recovered from COVID-19.

This rearrangement joins TRBV19 to TRBJ1-3; TRBD1 might be the D (5 bases). This CDR3 contains 16 residues. The germline V and J ends were trimmed by 7 bases and 0 bases, with 16 bases remaining between them. Germline loops: CDR1 LNHDA, CDR2 SQIVND (reference sequence). CDR3 DNA sequence: TGTGCCAGTAAACTGGACATCGGGTTCTCTGGAAACACCATATATTTT. Its protein is CASKLDIGFSGNTIYF.

This chain links TRBV18 with TRBJ1-6, with D perhaps TRBD1 (5 bases). The germline gives CDR1 KGHSH, CDR2 LQKENI. This CDR3 is built from 13 residues. V was trimmed by 2 bases and J by 9 bases, leaving 8 bases between them. CDR3 protein: CASSPSGGSPLHF. The CDR3 nucleotides are TGTGCCAGCTCACCATCGGGGGGTTCACCCCTCCACTTT.

The J gene is TRBJ1-1, the V gene TRBV5-1, with D possibly TRBD1 on 5 matching bases. The V and J ends lost 4 bases and 4 bases respectively, with 14 bases between them. CDR1 and CDR2 from the germline V gene are SGHRS and YFSETQ. There are 14 residues in the CDR3. The CDR3 DNA sequence: TGCGCCAGCAGCCCCAGATCAGGGTTCACTGAAGCTTTCTTT. Translating it yields CASSPRSGFTEAFF.

In DNA, the CDR3 is TGTGCCTGGAGGGGGGGACGGAAGAACACTGAAGCTTTCTTT. Its protein product is CAWRGGRKNTEAFF. The V and J genes are TRBV30 and TRBJ1-1, with TRBD1 as a possible D gene (5 bases). The CDR3 has 14 amino acids. The V gene lost 3 bases and the J gene lost 1 base, with 12 bases spanning the gap. The germline gives CDR1 GTSNPN, CDR2 SVGIG (reference sequence).